The source of this TCR beta chain is a study of blood T cells in healthy people across ages. The study's findings and limits: Strong correlation existed between TCR beta diversity and naive T cell percentage. Older age went with lower TCR beta diversity per million T cells, in a roughly linear way. Unsorted PBMC material precluded a definitive naive versus antigen-experienced comparison.

A note on this clonotype: What it binds is not known. This clone may be a read error of a much larger clone one base away.

Combining a sample-barcoded 5' primer with a J-beta primer mix, a second PCR ran for roughly 6 to 12 cycles. Researchers report that each sample yielded at least 2.5 million CDR3-containing paired-end reads. From the 5' RACE reads, TCRdb called clonotypes with MiXCR, one entry per CDR3 protein. The sample comprises some 640,000 distinct CDR3 sequences, about 28% of which are singletons, and about a sixth rests with the top ten. The TCR sequence derives from an elderly woman in good health. What was sequenced was blood.

CDR3 bases: TGTGCCAGCTCACCACCCACTGACGAGCAGTACTTC. It encodes CASSPPTDEQYF. V gene TRBV18 combines with J gene TRBJ2-4; D is unresolved. Judging by the DNA end, TRBJ2-7 fits better; the J call may be wrong. Per the germline V gene, CDR1 is KGHSH and CDR2 is LQKENI. The CDR3 is made up of 12 amino acids.